This TCR beta chain was retrieved from a study of blood T cell repertoires in COVID-19. Study context: The samples span acute and convalescent COVID-19 from the United States, Italy and Spain. The analysed material was cDNA or gDNA that came from T cells, B-cell-depleted T cells, or PBMCs.

Germline assignment: CDR1 LGHDT and CDR2 YNNKEL (reference sequence). This CDR3 contains 13 residues. Trimming took off 0 bases at V and 6 bases at J, with 8 bases between the two ends. Per the study methods: How many nucleated cells were present was estimated from reference gene primer amplification. The protocol was immunoSEQ multiplex PCR, while the TCRdb copy is restricted to in-frame clones and leaves out a portion. That table supplies the V and J calls and clone size; D and trimming were determined from the DNA. The top ten hold roughly a tenth of the sample, which has about 190,000 clones, more than 70% seen once.

The TCR originated in a woman of 80 years or more with active or convalescent COVID-19. Input material: peripheral blood. The V gene is TRBV3-1 (or the pseudogene TRBV3-2), the J gene TRBJ2-5; unclear D gene. The CDR3 here is CASSQDPLQTQYF. Written as DNA, the CDR3 is TGTGCCAGCAGCCAAGATCCTCTCCAGACCCAGTACTTC.